This T cell receptor (beta chain) was identified during a study of CD8 T cells in Susac syndrome. The V gene's germline CDR1 is GTSNPN and CDR2 SVGIG (reference sequence). The CDR3 sequence is 14 residues long. Trimming pared 2 bases from V and 3 bases from J, leaving 12 bases between. After extraction with the RNeasy kit, roughly 0.45 to 1 ug of the RNA was reverse transcribed using random hexamers. Amplification of TCR beta CDR3 was carried out by immunoSEQ multiplex PCR, which covered 54 Vbeta and 13 Jbeta segments. TCRdb recomputed calls from the immunoSEQ multiplex PCR reads with MiXCR, one row per CDR3 protein. This sample has about 130,000 distinct CDR3 sequences, with 95% found just once.

The J gene is TRBJ2-3, the V gene TRBV30; D remains ambiguous. The sequence was obtained from a human donor with Susac syndrome. What was sequenced was CD8+ T cells from PBMCs. The CDR3 loop is CAWSSRSLTDTQYF. DNA of the CDR3: TGTGCCTGGAGTTCGAGATCCCTGACAGATACGCAGTATTTT.